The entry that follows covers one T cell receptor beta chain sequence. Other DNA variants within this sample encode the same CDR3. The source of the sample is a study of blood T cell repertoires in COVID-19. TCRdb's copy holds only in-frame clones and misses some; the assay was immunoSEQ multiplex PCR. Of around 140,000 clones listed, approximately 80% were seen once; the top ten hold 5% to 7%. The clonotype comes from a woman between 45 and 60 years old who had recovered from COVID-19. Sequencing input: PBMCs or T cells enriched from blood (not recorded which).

The CDR3 is CASSRQNNSPLHF. CDR3 in DNA: TGTGCCAGTAGTAGACAGAATAATTCACCCCTCCACTTT. V gene TRBV19 combines with J gene TRBJ1-6; D perhaps matches TRBD1 (5 bases). Trimming removed 4 bases from V and 5 bases from J, with 6 bases in between. The CDR3 contains 13 residues. CDR1 LNHDA and CDR2 SQIVND come from the germline V gene (reference sequence). Filled out from reference TRBV19 and TRBJ1-6, the complete variable domain reads DGGITQSPKYLFRKEGQNVTLSCEQNLNHDAMYWYRQDPGQGLRLIYYSQIVNDFQKGDIAEGYSVSREKKESFPLTVTSAQKNPTAFYLCASSRQNNSPLHFGNGTRLTVT.